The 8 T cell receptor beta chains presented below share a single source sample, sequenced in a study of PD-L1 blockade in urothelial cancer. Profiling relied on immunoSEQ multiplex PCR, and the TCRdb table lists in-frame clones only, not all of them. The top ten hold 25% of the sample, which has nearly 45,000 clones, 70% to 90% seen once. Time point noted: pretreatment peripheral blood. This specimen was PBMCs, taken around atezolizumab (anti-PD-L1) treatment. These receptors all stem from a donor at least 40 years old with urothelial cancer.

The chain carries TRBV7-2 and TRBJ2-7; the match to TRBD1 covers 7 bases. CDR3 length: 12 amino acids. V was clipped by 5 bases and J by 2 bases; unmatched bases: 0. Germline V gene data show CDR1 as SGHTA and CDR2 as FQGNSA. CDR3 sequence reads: CASSTGAYEQYF. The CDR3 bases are TGTGCCAGCAGCACAGGGGCCTACGAGCAGTACTTC.

The CDR3 loop reads CASRLNRDFLLFF. The CDR3 region has the DNA TGTGCCAGCAGACTCAACCGGGACTTTCTCCTGTTTTTT. The chain has TRBV2 and TRBJ1-4; D perhaps matches TRBD1 (5 bases). V was trimmed by 6 bases and J by 14 bases, leaving 19 bases between them. The CDR3 loop spans 13 amino acids. Germline-derived CDR1 and CDR2 are SNHLY and FYNNEI. The whole variable domain, filled in from reference TRBV2 and TRBJ1-4, reads EPEVTQTPSHQVTQMGQEVILRCVPISNHLYFYWYRQILGQKVEFLVSFYNNEISEKSEIFDDQFSVERPDGSNFTLKIRSTKLEDSAMYFCASRLNRDFLLFFGSGTQLSVL.

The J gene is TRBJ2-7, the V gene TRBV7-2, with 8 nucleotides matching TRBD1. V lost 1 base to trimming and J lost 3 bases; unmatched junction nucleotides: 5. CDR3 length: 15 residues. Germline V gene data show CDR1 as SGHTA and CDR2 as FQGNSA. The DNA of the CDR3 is TGTGCCAGCAGCTTAGGCGGGACAGGTTTCTACGAGCAGTACTTC. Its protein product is CASSLGGTGFYEQYF.

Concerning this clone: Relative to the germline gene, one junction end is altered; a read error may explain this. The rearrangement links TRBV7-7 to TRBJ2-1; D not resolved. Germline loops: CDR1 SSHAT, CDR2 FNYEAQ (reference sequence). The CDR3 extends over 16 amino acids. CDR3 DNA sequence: TGTGCTAGCAGCTTAGGGCCCGCATCGGGTCAAAATGAGCAGTTCTTC. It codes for CASSLGPASGQNEQFF. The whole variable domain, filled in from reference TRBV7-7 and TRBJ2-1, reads GAGVSQSPRYKVTKRGQDVTLRCDPISSHATLYWYQQALGQGPEFLTYFNYEAQPDKSGLPSDRFSAERPEGSISTLTIQRTEQRDSAMYRCASSLGPASGQNEQFFGPGTRLTVL.

The CDR3, as DNA: TGTGCCAGCCGGGACAGGGGCACAGATACGCAGTATTTT. Protein product: CASRDRGTDTQYF. The rearrangement uses TRBV2 and TRBJ2-3, with 9 bases matching TRBD1. Per germline, CDR1 SNHLY and CDR2 FYNNEI. CDR3 length: 13 residues. The ends lost 8 bases at V and 1 base at J; junction bases unmatched: 1.

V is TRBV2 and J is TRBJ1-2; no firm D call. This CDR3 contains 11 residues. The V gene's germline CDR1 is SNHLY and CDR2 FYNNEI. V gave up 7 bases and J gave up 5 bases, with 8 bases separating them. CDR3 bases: TGTGCCAGCACTCTCGGGTATGGCTACACCTTC. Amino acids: CASTLGYGYTF.

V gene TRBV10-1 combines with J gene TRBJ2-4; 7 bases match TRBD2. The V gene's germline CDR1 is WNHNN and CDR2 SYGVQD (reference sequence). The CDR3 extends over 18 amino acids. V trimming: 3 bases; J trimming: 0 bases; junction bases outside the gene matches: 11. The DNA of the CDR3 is TGCGCCAGCAGTGACAGGAGCGGCGGGAGCATAGCCAAAAACATTCAGTACTTC. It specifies CASSDRSGGSIAKNIQYF.

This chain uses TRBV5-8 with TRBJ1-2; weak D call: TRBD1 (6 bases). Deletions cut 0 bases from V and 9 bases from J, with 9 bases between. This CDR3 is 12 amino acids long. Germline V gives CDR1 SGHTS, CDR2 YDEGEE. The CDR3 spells CASSLAWDSYTF. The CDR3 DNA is TGTGCCAGCAGCTTGGCGTGGGACAGCTACACCTTC.